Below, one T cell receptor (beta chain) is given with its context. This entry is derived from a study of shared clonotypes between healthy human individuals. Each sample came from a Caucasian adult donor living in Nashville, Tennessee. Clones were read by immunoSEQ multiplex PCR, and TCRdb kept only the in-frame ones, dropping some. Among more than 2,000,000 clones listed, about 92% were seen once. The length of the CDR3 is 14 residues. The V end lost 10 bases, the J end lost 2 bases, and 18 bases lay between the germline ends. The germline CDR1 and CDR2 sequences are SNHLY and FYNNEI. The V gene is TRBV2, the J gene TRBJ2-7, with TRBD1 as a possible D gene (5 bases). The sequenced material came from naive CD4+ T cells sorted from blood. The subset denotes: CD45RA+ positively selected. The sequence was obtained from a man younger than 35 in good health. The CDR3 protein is CATRGGLTAYEQYF. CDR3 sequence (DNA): TGTGCCACAAGGGGTGGGTTAACAGCCTACGAGCAGTACTTC.